This entry lists 9 T cell receptor beta chains sequenced from one sample in a study of spatial heterogeneity in lung cancer. TCRdb fed the 5' RACE reads into MiXCR, producing one record per CDR3 protein. The sample holds around 40,000 distinct CDR3 sequences, around 5.5% seen once. Stated time point: sample taken at primary tumor resection. The input material, whole RNA from tumor, nontumor lung or frozen PBMC, was sequenced unsorted. This material consisted of PBMCs, taken at surgery. The receptors were sampled from a female donor with early-stage non-small cell lung cancer.

This clonotype was seen at least ten times. The chain couples TRBV21-1 to TRBJ1-5; TRBD1 was called by the table and not checked on the DNA. TRBV21-1 is listed as a pseudogene. CDR3 length equals 12 residues. CDR3 in DNA: TGTGCCGGGAGACAGGGCAATCAGCCCCAGCATTTT. Translated, it gives CAGRQGNQPQHF.

This clonotype was seen at least ten times. The chain couples TRBV4-1 to TRBJ1-2; D remains unclear. Trimming cost V 0 bases and J 4 bases, with 9 bases left between them. Germline V lookup: CDR1 MGHRA, CDR2 YSYEKL. The CDR3 totals 14 residues. In DNA form, the CDR3 reads TGCGCCAGCAGCCAAGATATGGGGAGCTATGGCTACACCTTC. Its translation: CASSQDMGSYGYTF.

The table lists this clonotype with a few counts. The chain employs TRBV24-1 and TRBJ1-2, with D unresolved. The CDR3 is 11 amino acids. Germline-derived CDR1 and CDR2 are KGHDR and SFDVKD. Deletions cut 3 bases from V and 7 bases from J, with 5 bases between. The CDR3 nucleotides read TGTGCCACCAGTGATCCCCTTGGCTACACCTTC. It specifies CATSDPLGYTF.

This chain links TRBV18 with TRBJ2-7; D gene ambiguous. The length of the CDR3 is 11 residues. Germline CDR1 KGHSH, CDR2 LQKENI. V shed 4 bases and J shed 7 bases, with 8 bases lying between them. The CDR3 is CASSLLEEQYF. CDR3 in DNA: TGTGCCAGCTCACTTTTAGAGGAGCAGTACTTC. Using reference TRBV18 and TRBJ2-7 for the parts outside the CDR3, the full variable domain is NAGVMQNPRHLVRRRGQEARLRCSPMKGHSHVYWYRQLPEEGLKFMVYLQKENIIDESGMPKERFSAEFPKEGPSILRIQQVVRGDSAAYFCASSLLEEQYFGPGTRLTVT.

This clonotype occurred many times. The CDR3 DNA reads TGTGCCAGTGCCAGTGGAGTCCATAATTCACCCCTCCACTTT. Residues: CASASGVHNSPLHF. J is TRBJ1-6 and V is TRBV19; D gene unclear. Trimming took 8 bases from V and 5 from J, leaving 13 bases between them. The CDR3 contains 14 residues. The V gene's germline CDR1 is LNHDA and CDR2 SQIVND (reference sequence).

The rearrangement uses TRBV9 and TRBJ2-5, with D perhaps given as TRBD1 or TRBD2 (5 bases each). This CDR3 is built from 14 residues. Per the germline V gene, CDR1 is SGDLS and CDR2 is YYNGEE. V was trimmed by 0 bases and J by 5 bases, leaving 11 bases between them. The CDR3: CASSVDGGWETQYF. CDR3 sequence (DNA): TGTGCCAGCAGCGTAGATGGGGGTTGGGAGACCCAGTACTTC.

This clonotype occurred many times. CDR3 in amino acids: CASRIGESNEQFF. In DNA, the CDR3 is TGTGCCAGCAGAATCGGGGAGTCCAATGAGCAGTTCTTC. V gene TRBV12-3 or TRBV12-4 combines with J gene TRBJ2-1; weak D call: TRBD2 (5 bases). This CDR3 comprises 13 residues. The V end lost 6 bases, the J end lost 6 bases, and 12 bases lay between the germline ends.

This clonotype occurred many times. The rearrangement joins TRBV12-3 or TRBV12-4 to TRBJ2-7; D not resolved. Trimming shortened V by 6 bases and J by 0 bases, and 21 bases separated the two germline ends. The CDR3 consists of 17 residues. CDR3 loop: CASRPRHPTALSYEQYF. DNA for the CDR3: TGTGCCAGCAGGCCTAGACATCCGACCGCTCTCTCCTACGAGCAGTACTTC.

Ten or more counts support this clonotype. J is TRBJ1-2 and V is TRBV2; no clear D. CDR3 size: 14 residues. Per germline, CDR1 SNHLY and CDR2 FYNNEI. The germline V and J ends were trimmed by 4 bases and 2 bases, with 11 bases remaining between them. The CDR3 nucleotides read TGTGCCAGCAGTGCCTCAGATGGGAACTATGGCTACACCTTC. Its protein is CASSASDGNYGYTF.